These T cell receptor beta chains were read from a single sample in a study of cytomegalovirus exposure and HLA in healthy donors. Assay used: immunoSEQ multiplex PCR; TCRdb lists only in-frame clones, some missing. Of around 220,000 clones listed, 75% to 85% are singletons. Sequenced material: PBMCs. The receptor source for this set is a girl between 10 and 17 years old in good health and CMV-seronegative. The CDR3 runs from the conserved cysteine through the conserved F or W. Fields, in order: D gene, J gene, V gene, clone size, CDR3 protein, CDR3 DNA. The D gene is left open where the match is weak. Size is stated for part of the rows, as once, few or many counts, or as a class when the clone is expanded.

TRBD2 TRBJ2-1 TRBV5-6 - CASSQKTSVGEQFF TGTGCCAGCAGCCAAAAGACTAGCGTCGGTGAGCAGTTCTTC
TRBD1 TRBJ1-3 TRBV10-3 - CAISESGGRRPNTIYF TGTGCCATCAGTGAGTCAGGGGGCCGAAGGCCAAACACCATATATTTT
- TRBJ1-2 TRBV29-1 - CSVTQGHPNLYGYTF TGCAGCGTGACTCAGGGACACCCGAATTTATATGGCTACACCTTC
- TRBJ2-7 TRBV15 - CATSRDHPYEQYF TGTGCCACCAGCAGAGACCATCCCTACGAGCAGTACTTC
TRBD2 TRBJ2-7 TRBV30 - CAWSGLATAYEQYF TGTGCCTGGTCGGGACTAGCTACCGCCTACGAGCAGTACTTC
- TRBJ1-5 TRBV9 few CASSQGNQPQHF TGTGCCAGCAGCCAGGGTAACCAGCCCCAGCATTTT
- TRBJ1-2 TRBV7-9 - CASSNHKGGYGYTF TGTGCCAGCAGCAATCATAAGGGGGGGTATGGCTACACCTTC
TRBD1 TRBJ2-3 TRBV19 - CASSISGTGGLADTQYF TGTGCCAGTAGTATATCCGGGACAGGGGGCTTGGCAGATACGCAGTATTTT
- TRBJ1-4 TRBV19 few CASRSGLGNEKLFF TGTGCCAGTAGGTCGGGACTGGGGAATGAAAAACTGTTTTTT
- TRBJ1-6 TRBV27 - CASSFVAGMSGSPLHF TGTGCCAGCAGTTTCGTCGCAGGGATGTCCGGTTCACCCCTCCACTTT
TRBD1 TRBJ1-1 TRBV4-3 few CASRPQGQLNTEAFF TGCGCCAGCAGACCCCAGGGACAGTTGAACACTGAAGCTTTCTTT
TRBD2 TRBJ2-5 TRBV9 - CASSGTSGGLQETQYF TGTGCCAGCAGCGGAACTAGCGGGGGGTTACAAGAGACCCAGTACTTC
- TRBJ1-2 TRBV5-1 - CASSLGPGVGRSNYGYTF TGCGCCAGCAGCTTGGGCCCGGGGGTTGGGCGGAGTAACTATGGCTACACCTTC
TRBD2 TRBJ2-1 TRBV7-3 - CASSRTSGGLNEQFF TGTGCCAGCAGCCGGACTAGCGGGGGGCTAAATGAGCAGTTCTTC
- TRBJ1-5 TRBV19 - CASSIRVLGNQPQHF TGTGCCAGTAGTATCAGGGTTTTAGGCAATCAGCCCCAGCATTTT
- TRBJ1-5 TRBV19 - CASSIDSPSRAHQPQHF TGTGCCAGTAGTATAGATTCGCCGAGCAGGGCACATCAGCCCCAGCATTTT
- TRBJ2-6 TRBV29-1 few CSAGRSGANVLTF TGCAGCGCCGGGAGATCTGGGGCCAACGTCCTGACTTTC
TRBD2 TRBJ2-7 TRBV5-4 - CASSLGTRNEQYF TGTGCCAGCAGCTTAGGGACTAGGAACGAGCAGTACTTC
- TRBJ2-7 TRBV28 - CASSTLLYEQYF TGTGCCAGCAGTACTCTTCTCTACGAGCAGTACTTC
TRBD2 TRBJ2-1 TRBV10-1 few CASSDSAGVTPYNEQFF TGCGCCAGCAGTGATAGCGCGGGGGTTACCCCCTACAATGAGCAGTTCTTC
TRBD1 TRBJ2-5 TRBV10-3 - CAISRDRGETQYF TGTGCCATCAGCCGGGACAGGGGGGAGACCCAGTACTTC
- TRBJ1-3 TRBV7-2 - CASSWRQSQGVSGNTIYF TGTGCCAGCAGTTGGAGACAGAGTCAAGGGGTATCAGGAAACACCATATATTTT
TRBD1 TRBJ2-5 TRBV4-1 - CASSHSGTGGGETQYF TGCGCCAGCAGCCATTCCGGGACAGGGGGCGGAGAGACCCAGTACTTC
TRBD2 TRBJ2-2 TRBV11-2 - CASSLLAGDYTGELFF TGTGCCAGCAGCTTACTAGCGGGGGACTACACCGGGGAGCTGTTTTTT
TRBD1 TRBJ1-2 TRBV4-1 - CASSPPDRGNYGYTF TGCGCCAGCAGCCCCCCGGACAGGGGTAACTATGGCTACACCTTC
- TRBJ2-5 TRBV18 - CASSSQETQYF TGTGCCAGCTCATCACAAGAGACCCAGTACTTC
- TRBJ1-1 TRBV5-4 - CASSLEEGRAFF TGTGCCAGCAGCTTGGAGGAGGGCAGGGCTTTCTTT
TRBD2 TRBJ2-5 TRBV28 - CASSLGASGRGKTQYF TGTGCCAGCAGTTTAGGGGCTAGCGGGAGGGGAAAGACCCAGTACTTC
- TRBJ1-6 TRBV7-2 - CASSLEAPTRNSPLHF TGTGCCAGCAGCTTAGAGGCCCCCACGCGGAATTCACCCCTCCACTTT
TRBD1 TRBJ2-3 TRBV5-1 - CASSFRDRSTDTQYF TGCGCCAGCAGCTTCCGGGACAGAAGCACAGATACGCAGTATTTT
TRBD1 TRBJ2-7 TRBV7-9 once CASSSSWTGTGGYEQYF TGTGCCAGCAGCTCTTCCTGGACCGGGACAGGGGGCTACGAGCAGTACTTC
- TRBJ2-2 TRBV10-3 - CAISESGLLNTGELFF TGTGCCATCAGTGAGTCGGGACTCCTGAACACCGGGGAGCTGTTTTTT
- TRBJ1-2 TRBV4-3 - CASSQKGVNYGYTF TGCGCCAGCAGCCAGAAGGGGGTGAACTATGGCTACACCTTC
TRBD2 TRBJ2-1 TRBV29-1 - CSVDSGGANEQFF TGCAGCGTGGATAGCGGGGGGGCCAATGAGCAGTTCTTC
- TRBJ2-5 TRBV7-9 - CASSFVRASRQETQYF TGTGCCAGCAGCTTTGTCAGGGCCTCCCGACAAGAGACCCAGTACTTC
- TRBJ1-5 TRBV19 once CASSIRAGPITNQPQHF TGTGCCAGTAGTATAAGGGCGGGGCCGATAACCAATCAGCCCCAGCATTTT
TRBD2 TRBJ2-1 TRBV2 - CASRSPSAGGRYNEQFF TGTGCCAGCAGGTCCCCCTCCGCGGGAGGGAGGTACAATGAGCAGTTCTTC
- TRBJ1-3 TRBV28 - CASSPHTFSGNTIYF TGTGCCAGCAGTCCACACACCTTCTCTGGAAACACCATATATTTT
- TRBJ2-2 TRBV7-2 - CASSLRTRVNTGELFF TGTGCCAGCAGCTTAAGGACTCGGGTGAACACCGGGGAGCTGTTTTTT
TRBD1 TRBJ1-5 TRBV19 - CASSADRVGNQPQHF TGTGCCAGTAGTGCAGACAGGGTAGGCAATCAGCCCCAGCATTTT
TRBD1 TRBJ2-5 TRBV5-4 - CASSLGGDRRRQETQYF TGTGCCAGCAGCTTGGGTGGGGACAGGCGAAGACAAGAGACCCAGTACTTC
TRBD2 TRBJ2-1 TRBV7-3 - CASSRTTSGGAYNEQFF TGTGCCAGCAGCCGGACGACTAGCGGGGGGGCCTACAATGAGCAGTTCTTC
- TRBJ1-3 TRBV25-1 - CASSEGHRTGNTIYF TGTGCCAGCAGTGAGGGACACCGGACAGGAAACACCATATATTTT
- TRBJ1-1 TRBV29-1 - CSVEIQGSTEAFF TGCAGCGTTGAAATTCAGGGGTCCACTGAAGCTTTCTTT
- TRBJ1-5 TRBV6-1 once CASSRTGFSNQPQHF TGTGCCAGCAGCCGCACAGGGTTCAGCAATCAGCCCCAGCATTTT
TRBD1 TRBJ2-7 TRBV30 - CAWSPQGQIYEQYF TGTGCCTGGAGCCCTCAGGGACAGATCTACGAGCAGTACTTC